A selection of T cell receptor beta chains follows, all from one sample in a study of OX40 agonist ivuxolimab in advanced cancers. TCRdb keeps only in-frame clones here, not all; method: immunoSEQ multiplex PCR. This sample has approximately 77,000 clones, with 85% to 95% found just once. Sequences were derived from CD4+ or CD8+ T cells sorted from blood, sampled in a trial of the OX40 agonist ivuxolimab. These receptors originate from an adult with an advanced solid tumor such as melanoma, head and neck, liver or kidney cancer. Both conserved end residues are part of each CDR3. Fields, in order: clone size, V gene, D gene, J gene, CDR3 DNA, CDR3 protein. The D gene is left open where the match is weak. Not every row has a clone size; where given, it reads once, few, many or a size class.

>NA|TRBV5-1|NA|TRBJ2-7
TGCGCCAGCAGCTTGGGTACCGGGATTACCTACGAGCAGTACTTC
CASSLGTGITYEQYF
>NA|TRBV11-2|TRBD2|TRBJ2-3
TGTGCCAGCAGTCCAACTAGCGGGGGAACCACAGATACGCAGTATTTT
CASSPTSGGTTDTQYF
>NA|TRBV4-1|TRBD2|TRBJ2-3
TGCGCCAGCAGCCAAGATAGAGTCCAGCGGGGAAACACAGATACGCAGTATTTT
CASSQDRVQRGNTDTQYF
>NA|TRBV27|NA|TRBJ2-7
TGTGCCAGCAGTTTTGACGGGACCCGCTACGAGCAGTACTTC
CASSFDGTRYEQYF
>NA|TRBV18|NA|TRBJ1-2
TGTGCCAGCTCACCACAGGGGATCTATGGCTACACCTTC
CASSPQGIYGYTF
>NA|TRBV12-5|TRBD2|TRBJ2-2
TGTGCTAGTGGTTTGAGCCCCCGGGACTATAACACCGGGGAGCTGTTTTTT
CASGLSPRDYNTGELFF
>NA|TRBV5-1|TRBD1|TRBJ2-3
TGCGCCAGCAGCTTGTCAGGGGGCTCGAACACAGATACGCAGTATTTT
CASSLSGGSNTDTQYF
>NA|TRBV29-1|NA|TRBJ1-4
TGCAGCGTTTGGTCAGGGGATGAAAAACTGTTTTTT
CSVWSGDEKLFF
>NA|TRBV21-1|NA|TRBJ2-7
TGTGCCAGCAGCTATTCGACCCAGGGGAAGGAAACCTACGAGCAGTACTTC
CASSYSTQGKETYEQYF
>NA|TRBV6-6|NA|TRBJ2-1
TGTGCCAGCAGTTACTATGGGGGGCGGAATGAGCAGTTCTTC
CASSYYGGRNEQFF
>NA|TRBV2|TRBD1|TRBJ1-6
TGTGCCAGCAGTGGTTCGGACAGGGGACCATCCCCCCTCCACTTT
CASSGSDRGPSPLHF
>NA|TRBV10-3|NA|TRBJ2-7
TGTGCCATCAGTGAGTCCACACGGATCTACGAGCAGTACTTC
CAISESTRIYEQYF
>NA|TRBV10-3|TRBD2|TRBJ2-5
TGTGCCATCAGTGAGTCGACTAGCGAGGGAGAGACCCAGTACTTC
CAISESTSEGETQYF
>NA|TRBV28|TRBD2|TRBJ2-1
TGTGCCAGCAAACTACTGGGAGGGCTCGGTGAGCAGTTCTTC
CASKLLGGLGEQFF
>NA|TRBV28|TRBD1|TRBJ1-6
TGTGCCAGCAGTCGCCCGGGACAGGGGGGTTCACCCCTCCACTTT
CASSRPGQGGSPLHF
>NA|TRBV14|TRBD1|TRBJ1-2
TGTGCCAGCAGCCCCCGAGGGACAGGGTACGGCTACACCTTC
CASSPRGTGYGYTF
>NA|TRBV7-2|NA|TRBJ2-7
TGTGCCAGCAGCCCCTCTGGGGCCTACGAGCAGTACTTC
CASSPSGAYEQYF
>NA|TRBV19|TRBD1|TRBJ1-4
TGTGCCAGTAGTATGTTCCGAGGGGGCGACGGTTGGCTCCGCGGAAATGAAAAACTGTTTTTT
CASSMFRGGDGWLRGNEKLFF
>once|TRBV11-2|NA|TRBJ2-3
TGTGCCAGCAGCCCGGGGGGCGGGGGGCAGTATTTT
CASSPGGGGQYF
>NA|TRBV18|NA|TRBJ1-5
TGTGCCAGCTCACCATCACAAGCAATTAGCAATCAGCCCCAGCATTTT
CASSPSQAISNQPQHF
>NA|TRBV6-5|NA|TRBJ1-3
TGTGCCAGCACCATGGGACTGAGCTCTGGAAACACCATATATTTT
CASTMGLSSGNTIYF
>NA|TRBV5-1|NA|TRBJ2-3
TGCGCCAGCAGCTCGGTAGGCGGGGAGCCCACAGATACGCAGTATTTT
CASSSVGGEPTDTQYF
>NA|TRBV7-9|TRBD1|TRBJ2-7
TGTGCCAGCAGCTCCACAGGGGCCGACCAGAACTACGAGCAGTACTTC
CASSSTGADQNYEQYF
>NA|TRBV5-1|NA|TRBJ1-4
TGCGCCAGCAGCCTGACACCTAATGAAAAACTGTTTTTT
CASSLTPNEKLFF
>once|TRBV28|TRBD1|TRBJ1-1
TGTGCCAGCAGAGAACCAGGGGGCGTCGGGTTGAACACTGAAGCTTTCTTT
CASREPGGVGLNTEAFF
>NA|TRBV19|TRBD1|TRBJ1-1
TGTGCCAGTAGTATTAGACAGGGGGCTCTTCAAAGGAACACTGAAGCTTTCTTT
CASSIRQGALQRNTEAFF
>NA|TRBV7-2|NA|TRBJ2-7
TGTGCCAGCAGCTTAGGCGGTAGTGACGGGCCACTTTCCTACGAGCAGTACTTC
CASSLGGSDGPLSYEQYF
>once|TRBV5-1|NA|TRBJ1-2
TGCGCCAGCAGCTTGGGGGCAGTAGGTCCCTATGGCTACACCTTC
CASSLGAVGPYGYTF
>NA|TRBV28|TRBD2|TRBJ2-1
TGTGCCAGCAGTTCCTTTCTAGCGGCCTCCTACAATGAGCAGTTCTTC
CASSSFLAASYNEQFF
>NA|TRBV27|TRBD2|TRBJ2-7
TGTGCCAGCAGTTTGTCGTTTCTAGCGGGAGACCACGAGCAGTACTTC
CASSLSFLAGDHEQYF
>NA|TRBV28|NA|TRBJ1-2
TGTGCCAGCAGTTTCCCCGACCCAAACTATGGCTACACCTTC
CASSFPDPNYGYTF
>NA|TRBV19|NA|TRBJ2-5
TGTGCCAGTAGTATAGGGCTAGATTCAGAGACCCAGTACTTC
CASSIGLDSETQYF
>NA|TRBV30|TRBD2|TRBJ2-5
TGTGCCTGGAGTGCTAGCGGTGAGACCCAGTACTTC
CAWSASGETQYF
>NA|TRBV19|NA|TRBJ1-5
TGTGCCTCGGGTCCTATCTATAGCAATCAGCCCCAGCATTTT
CASGPIYSNQPQHF
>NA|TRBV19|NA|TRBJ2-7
TGTGCCAGTAGTGATCAGGGGTCCTACGAGCAGTACTTC
CASSDQGSYEQYF
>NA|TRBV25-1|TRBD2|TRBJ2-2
TGTGCCAGCATTCCTAGGCGACTAGCGGGAGGAAGCGGGGAGCTGTTTTTT
CASIPRRLAGGSGELFF
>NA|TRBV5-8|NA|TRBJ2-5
TGTGCCAGCAGCTACGGGGTAGATCGGGAGACCCAGTACTTC
CASSYGVDRETQYF
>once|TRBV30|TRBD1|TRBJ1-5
TGTGCCTGGGGACGACAGGGGGATCAGCCCCAGCATTTT
CAWGRQGDQPQHF
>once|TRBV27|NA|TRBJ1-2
TGTGCCAGCAGTTTAGGAGTTAACTATGGCTACACCTTC
CASSLGVNYGYTF
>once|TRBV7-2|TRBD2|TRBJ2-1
TGTGCCAGCAGCTTAACCCCTAGCGGGAGTAGGGATGAGCAGTTCTTC
CASSLTPSGSRDEQFF
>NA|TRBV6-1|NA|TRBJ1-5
TGTGCCAGCAGTGAAGCTATCCGAGGCAATCAGCCCCAGCATTTT
CASSEAIRGNQPQHF
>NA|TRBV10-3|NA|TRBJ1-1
TGTGCCATCGGCCAGTTAACTTCTGAAGCTTTCTTT
CAIGQLTSEAFF
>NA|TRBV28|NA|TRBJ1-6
TGTGCCAGCAGTTTGGGGAATTCACCCCTCCACTTT
CASSLGNSPLHF
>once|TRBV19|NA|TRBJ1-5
TGTGCCAGTAGTATGATAAGGGCTACTTATAGCAATCAGCCCCAGCATTTT
CASSMIRATYSNQPQHF
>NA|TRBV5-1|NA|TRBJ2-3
TGCGCCAGCAGCTCTACTGACAGCACAGATACGCAGTATTTT
CASSSTDSTDTQYF
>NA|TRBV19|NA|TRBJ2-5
TGTGCCAGTAGCAAGCGGCTGGGCAGACAAGAGACCCAGTACTTC
CASSKRLGRQETQYF